This passage covers 6 T cell receptor beta chains from one sample sequenced in a study of T cell responses to AZD1222 COVID-19 vaccine. Method: immunoSEQ multiplex PCR; TCRdb's copy keeps in-frame clones and lacks some. The sample has tens of thousands of clones, more than 75% seen once. Sequencing was performed on peripheral blood, taken on day 0 of AZD1222 vaccination. Source of these receptors: an adult in good health.

The chain is built from TRBV3-1 (or the pseudogene TRBV3-2) and TRBJ1-1; the D gene is possibly TRBD1 (5 bases). Per the germline V gene, CDR1 is LGHDT and CDR2 is YNNKEL (reference sequence). CDR3 length: 13 residues. V lost 4 bases and J lost 5, with 11 bases in between. The CDR3 is CASSPGSWTEAFF. The CDR3 DNA is TGTGCCAGCAGCCCAGGGAGTTGGACTGAAGCTTTCTTT.

The chain is built from TRBV19 and TRBJ2-1, with TRBD2 as a possible D gene (6 bases). The germline V gene has CDR1 LNHDA and CDR2 SQIVND (reference sequence). This CDR3 spans 16 amino acids. V was shortened by 4 bases and J by 6 bases, with 19 bases between the two germline ends. The CDR3 DNA reads TGTGCCAGTAGTACCCCGCGGAGGGTTGAAGTCAATGAGCAGTTCTTC. Translated: CASSTPRRVEVNEQFF.

The chain is built from TRBV2 and TRBJ2-3; D assignment may be TRBD1 or TRBD2 (5 bases each). The germline gives CDR1 SNHLY, CDR2 FYNNEI. Trimming pared 1 base from V and 6 bases from J, leaving 11 bases between. This CDR3 comprises 14 residues. CDR3 sequence (DNA): TGTGCCAGCAGTGAAGGGGGACCTTCCGATACGCAGTATTTT. It encodes CASSEGGPSDTQYF.

This chain links TRBV24-1 with TRBJ2-3; D tentatively fits TRBD1 or TRBD2 (6 bases each). This CDR3 spans 15 amino acids. Per germline, CDR1 KGHDR and CDR2 SFDVKD. V lost 2 bases to trimming and J lost 4 bases, with 12 bases between them. CDR3 region: CATSDSYREADTQYF. Written as DNA, the CDR3 is TGTGCCACCAGTGATTCTTACAGGGAGGCAGATACGCAGTATTTT.

V gene TRBV30 combines with J gene TRBJ2-7; perhaps TRBD2 as D (5 bases). This CDR3 is built from 13 residues. Germline CDR1 reads GTSNPN; CDR2 reads SVGIG (reference sequence). V was shortened by 1 base and J by 3 bases, with 10 bases between the two germline ends. Written as DNA, the CDR3 is TGTGCCTGGAGTGCCCAGCGGCTCTACGAGCAGTACTTC. This codes for CAWSAQRLYEQYF.

The CDR3 is CASSELGGSNYGYTF. The CDR3 DNA reads as TGTGCCAGCAGTGAATTGGGCGGGTCTAACTATGGCTACACCTTC. The V and J genes are TRBV6-1 and TRBJ1-2; D remains ambiguous. With 2 bases removed from V and 0 bases from J, the gap between germline ends came to 10 bases. The V gene's germline CDR1 is MNHNS and CDR2 SASEGT. CDR3 size: 15 residues.